This T cell receptor (beta chain) was captured in a study of control samples from healthy donors and cancer patients. Sequencing used immunoSEQ multiplex PCR; TCRdb keeps in-frame clones, though not all of them. The profile shows 50,000 or so clones, 90% to 97% of them singletons. The ends were cut back, 2 bases at V and 0 bases at J, with 10 bases in the middle. CDR3 size: 15 residues. Per germline, CDR1 SGHVS and CDR2 FNYEAQ. Sequenced sample: blood. The V and J genes are TRBV7-6 and TRBJ1-1; no clear D gene. This receptor was obtained from a woman between 18 and 30 years old in good health. The CDR3 bases are TGTGCCAGCAGCTTATTCGTGGGAATGAACACTGAAGCTTTCTTT. Its translation: CASSLFVGMNTEAFF.